This TCR beta chain was identified in a study of CD8 T cells in Susac syndrome. The CDR3 runs 15 residues. V lost 5 bases, J lost 3 bases, and 8 bases stayed unmatched. The germline V gene encodes CDR1 SGHDT and CDR2 YYEEEE. Reverse transcription of about 0.45 to 1 ug RNA was performed with random hexamers. From the immunoSEQ multiplex PCR reads, TCRdb called clonotypes with MiXCR, one entry per CDR3 protein. The data show roughly 60,000 distinct CDR3 sequences, roughly nine tenths seen once. This clonotype has only one observation. The source of this sequence is a human donor in good health. V gene TRBV5-6 combines with J gene TRBJ1-5; the match to TRBD1 covers 7 bases. The sequenced sample consisted of CD8+ T cells from PBMCs. For the CDR3, the DNA is TGTGCCAGCAGTATAAACAGGGGCTTCAATCAGCCCCAGCATTTT. Encoded protein: CASSINRGFNQPQHF.